These T cell receptor beta chains were read from a single sample in a study of T cell responses to AZD1222 COVID-19 vaccine. Using immunoSEQ multiplex PCR, the repertoire was profiled, and TCRdb retains in-frame clones only, with some absent. The sample contains 90,000 to 150,000 clones, around 87% of which appear only once. This sample comprised peripheral blood, obtained on day 0 of AZD1222 vaccination. The receptors come from an adult in good health. Both conserved end residues are trimmed from each CDR3.

V	J	CDR3
TRBV10-3	TRBJ2-5	ATGGGQETQY
TRBV7-3	TRBJ1-6	ASSSQSGDSPLH
TRBV5-4	TRBJ1-1	ASSLPGVRVAF
TRBV6-6	TRBJ2-5	ASGSSREETQY
TRBV19	TRBJ2-7	ASSPLGSGGNSYEQY
TRBV7-9	TRBJ1-2	ASSLIPQDYGYT
TRBV5-6	TRBJ1-2	ASSLEQRFNYGYT
TRBV5-6	TRBJ1-3	ASTLLTVSGNTIY
TRBV6-2/TRBV6-3	TRBJ2-2	ASSYTRLAGAGELF
TRBV9	TRBJ1-5	ASSVGPDTDRQPQH
TRBV7-6	TRBJ2-7	ASSPDYSSYEQY
TRBV19	TRBJ1-5	ASSTGTLRDQPQH
TRBV15	TRBJ2-7	ATSRDRGISYEQY
TRBV11-2	TRBJ2-7	ASSSLRNEQY
TRBV19	TRBJ1-5	ASSIGQESNQPQH
TRBV7-3	TRBJ1-1	ASSPGGRSTEAF
TRBV15	TRBJ2-7	ATSRVVFQKEQY
TRBV6-2/TRBV6-3	TRBJ1-1	ASSYSVPTEAF
TRBV18	TRBJ1-1	ASSPWGLNTEAF
TRBV7-6	TRBJ1-1	ASSRGLQNTEAF
TRBV25-1	TRBJ2-6	ASSPIVGSGANVLT
TRBV5-1	TRBJ2-1	ASSFGGVSYNEQF
TRBV3-1/TRBV3-2	TRBJ2-7	ASRGTHYEQY
TRBV29-1	TRBJ1-1	SVEPSGATEAF
TRBV9	TRBJ2-3	ASSPRTASTDTQY
TRBV7-6	TRBJ1-1	ATFRYLGPNTEAF
TRBV7-9	TRBJ1-5	ASSFSTGDSQPQH
TRBV11-3	TRBJ2-1	ASSLRQHNEQF
TRBV4-2	TRBJ2-3	ASSQEVEADTQY
TRBV5-8	TRBJ2-1	ASSWAGYKFNEQF
TRBV2	TRBJ1-1	ASSEPPLGGNTEAF
TRBV18	TRBJ1-2	ASSPKVSGDYGYT
TRBV3-1/TRBV3-2	TRBJ1-2	ASSQDWGGYT